The 24 T cell receptor beta chains below were found in one sample sequenced in a study of glioma-infiltrating T cells (dated by TCRdb to between 2015 and 2016). Sequencer: Illumina MiSeq. The iRepertoire nested amplicon-rescue multiplex PCR (arm-PCR) platform was used to amplify TCR alpha and beta CDR3 regions from RNA. Using fastp at Q25 and MiXCR, TCRdb reprocessed the public reads and kept productive beta chains. Duplicate CDR3 protein sequences are folded into a single record with the most common DNA and genes. This sample gives about 200,000 distinct CDR3 sequences in total; more than 30% of them show up just once. The ten most abundant clones make up 20% to 25% of the sample. The sequenced sample was glioma tissue, nonneoplastic brain tissue, or PBMCs (not recorded which). These receptors were taken from a human donor with low-grade glioma or glioblastoma, undergoing nonglioma brain surgery, or in good health (not recorded which).

For this clonotype: The germline gene is not matched at one end of the junction; a read error may be the cause. The J gene is TRBJ2-3, the V gene TRBV6-1; 8 nucleotides line up with TRBD1. The CDR3 totals 15 residues. Germline lookup yields CDR1 MNHNS and CDR2 SASEGT. The DNA of the CDR3 is TGTGACAGCAGCTGGAGGACAGGGAGCACAGATACGCAGTATTTT. This sequence encodes CDSSWRTGSTDTQYF.

V gene TRBV10-3 combines with J gene TRBJ2-5; 14 nucleotides agree with TRBD2. Germline trimming cut 2 bases from V and 1 base from J; bases unmatched to any gene: 3. The CDR3 consists of 17 residues. Germline V gene lookup returns CDR1 ENHRY and CDR2 SYGVKD. The CDR3 sequence is CAISEGLAGGAQETQYF. The DNA for the CDR3 is TGTGCCATCAGTGAGGGACTAGCGGGAGGTGCCCAAGAGACCCAGTACTTC.

As for this clonotype: A junction end diverges from the germline sequence, so it may reflect a read error. The chain recombines TRBV18 with TRBJ2-7; TRBD1 matches 8 bases. The CDR3 extends over 14 amino acids. Germline assignment: CDR1 KGHSH and CDR2 LQKENI. The CDR3 sequence: CASSPQGGLYEQYF. As DNA, the CDR3 is TGTGCCAGCTCTCCACAGGGGGGCCTCTACGAGCAGTACTTC.

At least ten counts were recorded for this clonotype. The chain employs TRBV20-1 and TRBJ2-7, with TRBD1 matching 9 bases. The length of the CDR3 is 13 residues. Per germline, CDR1 DFQATT and CDR2 SNEGSKA (reference sequence). Trimming took 6 bases from V and 3 from J; bases not matched to a gene: 6. In DNA form, the CDR3 reads TGCAGTGCCGTGATGGGACAGGGCTACGAGCAGTACTTC. It yields the protein CSAVMGQGYEQYF.

This clonotype has at least ten counts. The V and J genes are TRBV20-1 and TRBJ2-1; no clear D gene. In germline, CDR1 is DFQATT, CDR2 SNEGSKA (reference sequence). V gave up 0 bases and J gave up 4 bases, with 16 bases separating them. This CDR3 spans 16 amino acids. In DNA form, the CDR3 reads TGCAGTGCTAGAGATGGTAGCCCAACCTCTTACAATGAGCAGTTCTTC. It is translated as CSARDGSPTSYNEQFF.

This clonotype was found many times. The chain joins TRBV18 to TRBJ2-1, with 7 bases identical to TRBD1. The trim removed 4 bases at V and 6 bases at J, leaving 6 bases unmatched. The V gene's germline CDR1 is KGHSH and CDR2 LQKENI. The CDR3 loop spans 14 amino acids. CDR3 protein: CASSQDRRPNEQFF. DNA for the CDR3: TGTGCCAGCTCACAGGACAGGAGGCCCAATGAGCAGTTCTTC.

This clonotype was picked up a small number of times. The chain recombines TRBV19 with TRBJ1-1; D is unresolved. CDR3 length equals 14 residues. V lost 6 bases, J lost 0 bases, and 11 bases lay in between. Germline CDR1 reads LNHDA; CDR2 reads SQIVND (reference sequence). The CDR3 protein is CASSSPGMNTEAFF. In nucleotides, the CDR3 is TGTGCCAGTAGCTCCCCGGGCATGAACACTGAAGCTTTCTTT.

Turning to this clonotype: A read error is possible here, since a much larger clone lies one base away. V gene TRBV4-2 combines with J gene TRBJ2-5; 12 nucleotides agree with TRBD2. The CDR3 is made up of 17 amino acids. The germline V gene has CDR1 LGHNA and CDR2 YNFKEQ. The CDR3 DNA reads TGTGCCAGAAGCCAACGGACTAGCGGGGTTCCACAAGAGACCCAGTACTTC. Translating it yields CARSQRTSGVPQETQYF.

The V and J genes are TRBV27 and TRBJ2-1; D could derive from TRBD1 or TRBD2 (6 bases each). Germline V gene sequence: CDR1 MNHEY, CDR2 SMNVEV (reference sequence). The length of the CDR3 is 14 residues. Trimming left V 5 bases short and J 3 bases short, with 11 bases between. The CDR3 reads CASSARGDYNEQFF. As DNA, the CDR3 is TGTGCCAGCAGTGCTAGGGGGGACTACAATGAGCAGTTCTTC.

Note on this clonotype: One end of the junction varies from germline; a read error may be responsible. This sequence joins TRBV20-1 and TRBJ2-7; D not certain. Germline-derived CDR1 and CDR2 are DFQATT and SNEGSKA (reference sequence). There are 13 residues in the CDR3. In DNA, the CDR3 is TGCGGTGCTCCAACGGACGGCTCCTACGAGCAGTACTTC. Translated, it gives CGAPTDGSYEQYF.

Turning to this clonotype: The conserved phenylalanine or tryptophan is not found at the CDR3 terminus, so this likely reflects a read error. V and J are TRBV7-9 and TRBJ2-1; a possible D gene is TRBD1 (6 bases). Germline assignment: CDR1 SEHNR and CDR2 FQNEAQ (reference sequence). CDR3 length: 16 residues. CDR3 residues: CAGSSRQVSFYNEQFL. CDR3 in DNA: TGTGCCGGCAGCTCACGACAGGTTTCGTTCTACAATGAGCAGTTCCTC.

In the case of this clonotype: This may come from a read error, since a much larger clone is one base off. The chain uses TRBV29-1 and TRBJ2-3; D gene unclear. Trimming stripped 0 bases from V and 10 bases from J, with 14 bases between. The CDR3 extends over 13 amino acids. Germline assignment: CDR1 SQVTM and CDR2 ANQGSEA. CDR3 loop: CSVEDFWSPAQYF. The CDR3 bases are TGCAGCGTTGAAGATTTTTGGTCTCCTGCGCAGTATTTT.

Concerning this clonotype: A single base separates this from a much larger clone, so it may be a read error. J is TRBJ1-2 and V is TRBV29-1; weak D call: TRBD1 (6 bases). The CDR3 covers 13 residues. V lost 3 bases and J 6 bases, leaving 14 bases between the germline ends. Per the germline V gene, CDR1 is SQVTM and CDR2 is ANQGSEA. The CDR3 loop is CSVERGADHGYTF. CDR3 DNA: TGCAGCGTTGAGCGGGGGGCGGACCATGGCTACACCTTC.

This clonotype was observed at least ten times. The chain uses TRBV28 and TRBJ2-7; TRBD1 or TRBD2 may be the D gene (6 bases each). Germline V lookup: CDR1 MDHEN, CDR2 SYDVKM. The germline V and J ends were trimmed by 6 bases and 6 bases, with 15 bases remaining between them. The CDR3 sequence is 13 residues long. As DNA, the CDR3 is TGTGCCAGCAGCGGGGGCCAGGGTGGCGAGCAGTACTTC. It yields the protein CASSGGQGGEQYF.

This clonotype was recorded at least ten times. V usage is TRBV7-2 and J usage is TRBJ1-5; no clear D. The germline V gene has CDR1 SGHTA and CDR2 FQGNSA. Trimming shortened V by 5 bases and J by 1 base, and 6 bases separated the two germline ends. The CDR3 is 13 residues long. CDR3 in DNA: TGTGCCAGCAGCGGGAGGAGCAATCAGCCCCAGCATTTT. It encodes CASSGRSNQPQHF.

This chain joins TRBV18 and TRBJ2-1, with a possible D match to TRBD2 (7 bases). The CDR3 covers 13 residues. Between the trimmed V and J ends, which lost 5 bases and 5 bases, there was a span of 10 bases. Germline CDR1 is KGHSH and CDR2 is LQKENI. DNA of the CDR3: TGTGCCAGCTCAGAGGGGGGGAACAATGAGCAGTTCTTC. This codes for CASSEGGNNEQFF.

Of note for this clonotype: Relative to the germline gene, one junction end is altered; a read error may explain this. V is TRBV4-1 and J is TRBJ2-1; 10 bases are shared with TRBD2. This CDR3 has 16 amino acids. Germline values: CDR1 MGHRA, CDR2 YSYEKL. For the CDR3, the DNA is TGCGCCAGAAGCCCCAACCTAGCGGGAGTCAACAATGAGCAGTTCTTC. Translation gives CARSPNLAGVNNEQFF.

For this clonotype: This may be a read error, as it is one base from a much larger clone. The rearrangement links TRBV19 to TRBJ2-1; D possibly corresponds to TRBD2 (5 bases). This CDR3 spans 11 amino acids. Trimming removed 4 bases from V and 14 bases from J, with 12 bases in between. Germline-derived CDR1 and CDR2 are LNHDA and SQIVND (reference sequence). CDR3 nucleotide sequence: TGTGCCAGTAGTACTCGGTCCGGGAAGTTCTTC. Protein product: CASSTRSGKFF.

In its sample, this clonotype was seen many times. The CDR3 region has the DNA TGCAGTGCTCTCTTTAGAGCGGGAGCGAACAATGAGCAGTTCTTC. Its translation is CSALFRAGANNEQFF. The gene calls are TRBV20-1 and TRBJ2-1; TRBD2 matches at 8 bases. V lost 5 bases, J lost 5 bases, and 11 bases stayed unmatched. The CDR3 is 15 residues long. Germline loops: CDR1 DFQATT, CDR2 SNEGSKA (reference sequence).

The rearrangement links TRBV2 to TRBJ2-6; D is unclear. With 2 bases removed from V and 0 bases from J, the gap between germline ends came to 8 bases. This CDR3 has 16 residues. The germline gives CDR1 SNHLY, CDR2 FYNNEI. CDR3 bases: TGTGCCAGCAGTGAACTGTACGGCTCTGGGGCCAACGTCCTGACTTTC. Translation gives CASSELYGSGANVLTF.

This clonotype was seen many times. The chain combines TRBV6-6 with TRBJ2-5; no clear D gene. From germline, CDR1 is MNHNY and CDR2 SVGAGI (reference sequence). This CDR3 has 12 amino acids. Trimming took off 0 bases at V and 4 bases at J, with 3 bases between the two ends. The CDR3 region is CASSYSSETQYF. In DNA form, the CDR3 reads TGTGCCAGCAGTTACTCTTCAGAGACCCAGTACTTC.

The table lists this clonotype with many counts. The chain links TRBV25-1 to TRBJ1-2; possibly TRBD1 for D (6 bases). Germline CDR1 is MGHDK and CDR2 is SYGVNS. The CDR3 covers 15 residues. V was cut by 4 bases and J by 8 bases, with 20 bases left in between. As DNA, the CDR3 is TGTGCCAGCAGTGGGAATACCGCGGGGGCAAGGGGCTACACCTTC. Its protein product is CASSGNTAGARGYTF.

This clonotype occurred many times. This chain connects TRBV4-1 to TRBJ2-1; D tentatively reads TRBD1 or TRBD2 (5 bases each). This CDR3 is 15 amino acids long. The germline CDR1 and CDR2 sequences are MGHRA and YSYEKL. Trimming took off 3 bases at V and 6 bases at J, with 15 bases between the two ends. This chain's CDR3 is CASSHAGTRANEQFF. In DNA form, the CDR3 reads TGCGCCAGCAGCCACGCCGGGACCAGAGCCAATGAGCAGTTCTTC.

A note on this clonotype: A much larger clone differs by one base, so this may be a read error. The V call is TRBV4-1, the J call TRBJ2-1; TRBD2 aligns across 8 bases. The CDR3 runs 17 residues. The V and J ends lost 5 bases and 1 base, in that order; junction bases with no gene match: 10. The germline V gene encodes CDR1 MGHRA and CDR2 YSYEKL. Here the CDR3 DNA reads TGCGCCAGCAGCGCCCGCGGGGGGAGCCCGTCCTACAATGAGCAGTTCTTC. It specifies CASSARGGSPSYNEQFF.